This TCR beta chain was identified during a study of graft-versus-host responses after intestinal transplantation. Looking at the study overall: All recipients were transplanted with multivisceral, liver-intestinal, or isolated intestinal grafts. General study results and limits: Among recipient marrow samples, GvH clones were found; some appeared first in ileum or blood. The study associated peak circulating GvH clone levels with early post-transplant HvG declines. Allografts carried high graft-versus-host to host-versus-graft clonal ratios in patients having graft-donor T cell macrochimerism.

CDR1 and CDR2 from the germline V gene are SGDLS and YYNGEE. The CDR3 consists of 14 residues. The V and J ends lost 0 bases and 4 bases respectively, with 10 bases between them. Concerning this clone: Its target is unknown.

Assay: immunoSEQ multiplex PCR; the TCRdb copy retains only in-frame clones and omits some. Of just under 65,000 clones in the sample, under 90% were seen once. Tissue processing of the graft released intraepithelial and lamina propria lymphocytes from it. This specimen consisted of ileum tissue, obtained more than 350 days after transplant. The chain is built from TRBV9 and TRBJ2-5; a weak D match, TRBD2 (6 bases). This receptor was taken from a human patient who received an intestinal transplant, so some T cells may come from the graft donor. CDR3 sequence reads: CASSVAGRLETQYF. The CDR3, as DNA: TGTGCCAGCAGCGTAGCTGGGAGGTTAGAGACCCAGTACTTC.